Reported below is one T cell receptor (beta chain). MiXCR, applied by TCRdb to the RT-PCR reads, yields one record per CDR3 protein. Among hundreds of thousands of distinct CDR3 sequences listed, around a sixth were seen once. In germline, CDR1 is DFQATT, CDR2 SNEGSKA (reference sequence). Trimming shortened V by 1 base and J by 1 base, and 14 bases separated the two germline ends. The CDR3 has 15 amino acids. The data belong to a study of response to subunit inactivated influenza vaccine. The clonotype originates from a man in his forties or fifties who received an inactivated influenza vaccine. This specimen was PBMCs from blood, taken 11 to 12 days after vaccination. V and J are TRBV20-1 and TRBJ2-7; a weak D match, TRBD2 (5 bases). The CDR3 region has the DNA TGCAGTGCTAGAGCCGAGAAAGGGAGTTCCTACGAGCAGTACTTC. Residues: CSARAEKGSSYEQYF.